These 14 T cell receptor beta chains originate from one sample sequenced in a study of blood T cell repertoires in COVID-19 (dated by TCRdb to between 2020 and 2021). Libraries came from the immunoSEQ multiplex PCR assay. What TCRdb holds here is the immuneACCESS table cut down to in-frame rearrangements. Part of the clones is not present; checked against another copy, under half of the missing clones reflect an unresolved V gene, and the others are unexplained. In all, the sample holds 250,000 or so clones, and 70% to 90% of those were seen once. Of the sample, around 6.3% is held by the ten largest clones. Sequenced input: PBMCs or T cells enriched from blood (not recorded which). Every receptor here comes from a woman between 45 and 60 years old who had been exposed to COVID-19.

The sample holds a few counts of this clone. The rearrangement joins TRBV7-6 to TRBJ1-1, with a weak D call TRBD1 (5 bases). The CDR3 has 13 amino acids. The V gene lost 5 bases and the J gene lost 6 bases, with 13 bases spanning the gap. Germline V gene sequence: CDR1 SGHVS, CDR2 FNYEAQ. The CDR3, as DNA: TGTGCCAGCAGCGTCAACGGAGGGGCTGAAGCTTTCTTT. This encodes CASSVNGGAEAFF.

The chain uses TRBV7-7 and TRBJ2-2; TRBD2 matches 12 bases. V dropped 5 bases and J dropped 0; count of bases not matched to a gene: 4. CDR3 length: 17 residues. The germline CDR1 and CDR2 sequences are SSHAT and FNYEAQ (reference sequence). The CDR3 DNA reads TGTGCCAGCAGCCCCCGACTAGCGGGGGCGAACACCGGGGAGCTGTTTTTT. It is translated as CASSPRLAGANTGELFF. The entire variable domain, with the rest obtained from reference TRBV7-7 and TRBJ2-2, is as follows: GAGVSQSPRYKVTKRGQDVTLRCDPISSHATLYWYQQALGQGPEFLTYFNYEAQPDKSGLPSDRFSAERPEGSISTLTIQRTEQRDSAMYRCASSPRLAGANTGELFFGEGSRLTVL.

A single count supports this clone. The gene calls are TRBV24-1 and TRBJ1-5; maybe TRBD1 (5 bases). Germline-derived CDR1 and CDR2 are KGHDR and SFDVKD. V was cut by 4 bases and J by 2 bases, with 11 bases left in between. This CDR3 is 15 amino acids long. In nucleotides, the CDR3 is TGTGCCACCAGTGAATCAGGGAAGGGCAATCAGCCCCAGCATTTT. Protein product: CATSESGKGNQPQHF.

DNA for the CDR3: TGTGCCACCAGCTCTACCGGGGAGCTGTTTTTT. Translating gives CATSSTGELFF. The rearrangement links TRBV24-1 to TRBJ2-2; no definite D call. Germline V CDR1 and CDR2: KGHDR, SFDVKD. The germline V and J ends were trimmed by 7 bases and 5 bases, with 4 bases remaining between them. CDR3 length: 11 amino acids.

The V and J genes are TRBV7-9 and TRBJ2-2; D call uncertain. This CDR3 has 12 residues. V was trimmed by 5 bases and J by 6 bases, leaving 7 bases between them. CDR1 SEHNR and CDR2 FQNEAQ come from the germline V gene (reference sequence). DNA for the CDR3: TGTGCCAGCAGCCTTGAGGCCGGGGAGCTGTTTTTT. Translating gives CASSLEAGELFF.

The chain uses TRBV18 and TRBJ2-1; 7 positions match TRBD2. CDR3 length: 14 residues. The V gene's germline CDR1 is KGHSH and CDR2 LQKENI. The trim removed 6 bases at V and 7 bases at J, leaving 9 bases unmatched. CDR3 sequence (DNA): TGTGCCAGCTCGCTTCCCCTGGGGGGGAATGAGCAGTTCTTC. Residues: CASSLPLGGNEQFF. The variable domain in full, with the rest retrieved from reference TRBV18 and TRBJ2-1, is NAGVMQNPRHLVRRRGQEARLRCSPMKGHSHVYWYRQLPEEGLKFMVYLQKENIIDESGMPKERFSAEFPKEGPSILRIQQVVRGDSAAYFCASSLPLGGNEQFFGPGTRLTVL.

V usage is TRBV19 and J usage is TRBJ1-3; TRBD1 matches at 7 bases. This CDR3 is built from 17 residues. The ends lost 7 bases at V and 0 bases at J; junction bases unmatched: 12. CDR1 and CDR2 from the germline V gene are LNHDA and SQIVND (reference sequence). The CDR3 coding sequence is TGTGCCAGTAAGAGTGACAGGGCGACATCCTCTGGAAACACCATATATTTT. It translates to CASKSDRATSSGNTIYF.

This chain links TRBV9 with TRBJ1-2, with 9 bases matching TRBD1. This CDR3 contains 14 residues. The germline V gene encodes CDR1 SGDLS and CDR2 YYNGEE. J lost 6 bases, V lost 0 bases, and 3 bases had no gene match. The CDR3 loop is CASSVAGQGHGYTF. The CDR3 nucleotides are TGTGCCAGCAGCGTAGCGGGACAGGGTCATGGCTACACCTTC.

V gene TRBV2 combines with J gene TRBJ1-4; D call uncertain. The germline gives CDR1 SNHLY, CDR2 FYNNEI. Trimming removed 6 bases at V and 0 bases at J, with 11 bases between. This CDR3 contains 15 residues. The CDR3 nucleotides are TGTGCCAGCAGACTTTACCGGGCAACTAATGAAAAACTGTTTTTT. Protein sequence: CASRLYRATNEKLFF.

The chain has TRBV2 and TRBJ2-7; 11 nucleotides align to TRBD1. V lost 3 bases, J lost 5 bases, and 3 bases stayed unmatched. CDR3 length: 14 residues. Germline loops: CDR1 SNHLY, CDR2 FYNNEI. The DNA for the CDR3 is TGTGCCAGCAGTGATCCGGGACAGGGGGACGAGCAGTACTTC. Residues: CASSDPGQGDEQYF. Combining the CDR3 with reference TRBV2 and TRBJ2-7 gives the whole variable domain EPEVTQTPSHQVTQMGQEVILRCVPISNHLYFYWYRQILGQKVEFLVSFYNNEISEKSEIFDDQFSVERPDGSNFTLKIRSTKLEDSAMYFCASSDPGQGDEQYFGPGTRLTVT.

The gene calls are TRBV18 and TRBJ1-6; possible D gene TRBD1, 5 bases. The V end lost 2 bases, the J end lost 8 bases, and 16 bases lay between the germline ends. This CDR3 has 16 residues. CDR1 and CDR2 (germline): KGHSH, LQKENI. The DNA of the CDR3 is TGTGCCAGCTCACCAACTAGTCAGGGAGGAGATTCACCCCTCCACTTT. As protein: CASSPTSQGGDSPLHF.

J is TRBJ1-5 and V is TRBV2; 7 bases match TRBD1. The CDR3 length is 15 residues. The trim removed 7 bases at V and 2 bases at J, leaving 8 bases unmatched. Germline-derived CDR1 and CDR2 are SNHLY and FYNNEI. In DNA form, the CDR3 reads TGTGCCAGCACCCTTAGACAGGGCGGCAATCAGCCCCAGCATTTT. Translation gives CASTLRQGGNQPQHF.

The V call is TRBV5-6, the J call TRBJ2-5; TRBD1 might be the D (6 bases). The CDR3 is 17 amino acids. Germline CDR1 is SGHDT and CDR2 is YYEEEE. V lost 0 bases and J lost 2, with 17 bases in between. The CDR3 sequence: CASSLEAGVLTQETQYF. The CDR3 bases are TGTGCCAGCAGCTTGGAGGCAGGGGTCCTTACTCAAGAGACCCAGTACTTC.

The chain couples TRBV12-3 or TRBV12-4 to TRBJ2-5; D unclear. The length of the CDR3 is 12 residues. Trimming shortened V by 2 bases and J by 11 bases, and 12 bases separated the two germline ends. The CDR3 coding sequence is TGTGCCAGCAGTTTATCACGGTCCCCTCAGTACTTC. It encodes CASSLSRSPQYF.